This record looks at one T cell receptor beta chain sequence and its context. Its antigen is not identified. Profiling relied on immunoSEQ multiplex PCR, and the TCRdb table lists in-frame clones only, not all of them. This sample has 6,200 or so clones, with about 73% found just once. Median post-mortem interval was approximately ten hours for GI, liver, skin and lymphoid tissues. CDR3 length: 14 residues. Germline CDR1 LNHDA, CDR2 SQIVND (reference sequence). The V gene end was trimmed by 5 bases and the J gene end by 3 bases; junction bases not matched to a gene: 5. This specimen comes from a study of tissue T cells after allogeneic stem cell transplantation. Findings and caveats of the study: Blood and spleen captured only part of the tissue TCR repertoire. The patient cohort was small and clinically heterogeneous, with limited sampling depth.

The clonotype was recovered from a woman aged 18 to 55 with breast cancer. Source: tissue from the rectum, taken at autopsy. The V call is TRBV19, the J call TRBJ2-7; 9 bases align to TRBD2. Here the CDR3 DNA reads TGTGCCAGTAGTGATTCTAGCGGGGACTACGAGCAGTACTTC. This codes for CASSDSSGDYEQYF.